This TCR beta chain appears in the sequencing data of a study of cytomegalovirus exposure and HLA in healthy donors (dated by TCRdb to about 2017). In terms of the full investigation: An earlier analysis of several hundred of the donors reported around 280 Gb of sequence data and 95 million to 120 million unique TCR beta sequences obtained from about 170 million T cells. An early release covering roughly 640 HLA-typed donors comprised 250 to 350 gigabases of sequencing data and about 90 million unique TCR sequences. Of the approximately 400 genotyped donors, 81% fell in the genetic ancestry cluster associated with self-reported Caucasian donors. The study aimed to test whether cataloging public T cell receptors could reveal signatures of past pathogen exposure. Using immunosequencing, the study profiled T cell repertoires from 500 to 800 subjects and related those repertoires to cytomegalovirus serostatus. Besides the first cohort of roughly 640 subjects, a separate validation cohort made up of 120 different subjects was used. To predict cytomegalovirus infection status, the study brought together high-throughput TCR immunosequencing, statistical association of individual TCRs with disease status, and machine learning. To study patterns of TCR occurrence, a later analysis re-analyzed previously published TCR beta repertoires from 550 to 800 donors and added high-resolution HLA genotyping. In the later analysis, no new phenotypic data were used to find candidate immune exposures; instead, reliance was placed on TCR beta sequences and their occurrence across donors. In an earlier analysis of 550 to 700 of the donors, high-throughput TCR beta sequencing was used to judge whether each TCR beta V gene segment behaved as functional or pseudogenic. Donor age, sex, ethnicity and CMV serostatus were compiled alongside the repertoire data. Genome-wide SNP genotypes for about three fifths of the 666 donors were used in a later genetic analysis, which treated that subset as a discovery cohort. Every discovery cohort repertoire had been produced on one sequencing platform. HLA typing included class I and class II loci at four-digit resolution. Typing coverage differed by locus: A, B, C, DRB1 and DQB1 were typed in roughly 629-640 donors, DQA1 in 500 to 550, DPA1 in some 610, and DPB1 in 400 to 480. Several DR-DQ haplotypes were handled as single units for association and clustering because linkage in the cohort was strong. Across 398 genotyped donors of the cohort, an average of approximately 240,000 unique TCR beta nucleotide sequences per donor were sequenced, and roughly 17% of those sequences were non-productive.

Library generation was performed with the immunoSEQ multiplex PCR assay. For the multiplex PCR, a mixture combining 60 forward primers for TCR Vbeta segments and 13 reverse primers for TCR Jbeta segments was used. A multiplex PCR assay on genomic DNA amplified the CDR3 region of rearranged TCR beta genes. On the Illumina HiSeq System, the amplified TCR beta libraries were sequenced as 87-base-pair reads. The authors processed their data as follows. In a later analysis, some 80 million unique TCR beta chains were counted across the approximately 620 repertoires, and roughly 10 million of these chains were shared by at least two donors. Raw reads were error-corrected and collapsed into unique sequences by a nearest-neighbor algorithm in which closely related sequences were merged to remove PCR and sequencing errors. To assign V, D and J gene segments, CDR3 sequences were aligned to IMGT reference sequences. For a sequence to be retained, at least a six-nucleotide match to both a V gene segment and a J gene segment was required. A rearrangement was called productive if the CDR3 had no stop codons and remained in frame with V and J, and every other rearrangement was called non-productive. CDR3 was defined by IMGT convention, running from the second conserved V-encoded cysteine to the conserved J-encoded phenylalanine. Sequences without an unambiguous match to a single V gene segment were excluded from the earlier analysis of approximately 560 of the donors. In an earlier analysis of roughly 600 of the donors, a V segment was called functional when productive rearrangements were above 56.7%, and segregating when the standard deviation between donors exceeded 5%. A statistical classification framework was built to diagnose cytomegalovirus status from the catalog of TCR beta chain sequences. In a later analysis, V and J genes were assigned by comparing TCR nucleotide sequences against IMGT/GENE-DB human TR gene sequences. In a later analysis, CDR3 sequences and most-parsimonious VDJ recombination scenarios were assigned using the TCRdist pipeline. In a later analysis, each TCR beta chain was defined by its CDR3 amino acid sequence together with its V-gene family, and reads lacking a unique V-gene family were excluded. A later analysis removed 450 to 600 highly shared, low-generation-probability nucleotide sequences to deal with suspected cross-contamination and a sequencing artifact. In a later analysis, a clonal expansion index for each public chain was calculated from normalized within-repertoire ranks of inferred template counts. In a later analysis, generation probabilities were computed with a VDJ recombination model fitted to out-of-frame rearrangements, and the resulting probabilities were checked against IGoR. Hypergeometric tests were used in a later analysis to score TCR-TCR, TCR-HLA and TCR-CMV co-occurrence, with a repertoire-size bias correction applied to the TCR pairs. False discovery rates were estimated in a later analysis by permuting HLA or CMV assignments 20 times. In a later analysis, co-occurring TCRs were grouped using DBSCAN, with TCRdist sequence similarity added in when clustering inside HLA-allele-positive subsets. Co-occurrence clustering excluded repertoires with fewer than 30,000 or more than 120,000 public chains, plus five with anomalous nucleotide sharing. The table was pulled from immuneACCESS by TCRdb, which kept in-frame rearrangements only. Such tables lose some clones; where checked, under half of the loss comes from unresolved V genes, and the rest has no known cause. The D gene and trimming were derived from the DNA, and the V and J assignments and clone size from that table. The sample records 150,000 or so clones, around two thirds of which are singletons. The ten largest make up 2% to 2.5% of the sample.

The cohort was made up of roughly 670 healthy bone marrow donors. At the time of sampling, all cohort members were nominally healthy, though unrecorded immune exposures were likely present. The donor tested CMV seropositive and was one of the 289 seropositive cohort members. A peripheral blood sample was provided by each donor, and peripheral blood mononuclear cells were used for TCR beta sequencing. Genomic DNA extraction from the blood cell samples was performed with the Qiagen DNeasy Blood Extraction Kit. This clone was detected once. The target of this receptor is not known. There are no base qualities to consult, and no much larger clone falls within one base. Study-wide conclusions, independent of this receptor: A cluster of highly shared sequence variants was judged likely to represent a technical artifact of the sequencing pipeline. Some IMGT-functional V segments, including TRBV6-2 and TRBV6-3, could not be told apart with the 87-base-pair reads, so those segments were excluded. Because counts were too low, about 15 rarely observed V segments, including chromosome 9 orphons, were left out of the earlier analysis of several hundred of the donors. A later genetic analysis associated a missense DCLRE1C variant with V-gene and J-gene trimming of TCR beta chains, and an independent cohort replicated the association. In vitro tests confirmed that a few of the cytomegalovirus-associated TCR beta chains recognize cytomegalovirus antigens. In an earlier analysis of under 600 of the donors, most TCR beta V segments were observed in productive rearrangements about 87% or about 30% of the time, broadly matching IMGT annotations. In a later analysis, TCR association rates were found to vary across HLA loci, with the most associated TCRs seen for DRB1 alleles and the fewest for HLA-C alleles. Immune exposure information for the cohort was limited to CMV serostatus. Most TCR sequences were observed very rarely across donors, whereas some public TCRs were present in many individuals. Presence/absence analyses assumed roughly uniform sequencing depth across donors, an assumption that may not hold. Compared with the 666-donor mean, donors in an Asian-associated ancestry cluster had fewer N-insertions in productive TCRs, according to a later genetic analysis. According to the authors, the approach could potentially be generalized to other disease states and immunological phenotypes. A further reported finding was that TCR beta sequences accurately predicted the HLA-A and HLA-B alleles for most subjects in the first cohort. A later analysis found that HLA-associated TCR beta chains were more clonally expanded and had lower generation probabilities than equally common non-associated chains. According to a later analysis, parvovirus B19, influenza, CMV and Epstein-Barr virus appeared linked to several top co-occurrence clusters. In a later analysis, 16,951 TCR beta sequences were associated with specific HLA alleles at a false discovery rate of 0.05. When HLA alleles, especially DR and DQ, strongly co-occurred, attributing TCR associations to individual alleles was difficult. Correlated functional status among segregating V segments might reflect linkage disequilibrium, but an unknown experimental factor could not be ruled out. Because HLA typing was unavailable for some donors at each locus, only the typed subset was used in association tests. In a later analysis, most CMV-associated TCR beta chains were found to appear HLA-restricted, with HLA associations seemingly driven largely by CMV exposure. The study listed 164 TCR beta chains as associated with cytomegalovirus. The classifier was reported to diagnose cytomegalovirus status with high specificity and sensitivity in both the original and validation cohorts. Only TCR beta chains were sequenced in this cohort, and the absence of alpha or paired-chain data limited detectable features.

Taken from cysteine to phenylalanine, the CDR3 has 15 residues. Just CDR3 DNA is preserved here, 45 bases in frame from base 1. Ends trimmed: V by 4 bases, J by 3 bases; bases unmatched to a gene: 4. The germline V gene encodes CDR1 PRHDT and CDR2 FYEKMQ (reference sequence). This receptor was taken from a woman between 55 and 75 years old in good health and CMV-seropositive. The sequencing input was PBMCs. The chain links TRBV13 with TRBJ1-4; 8 bases in between match TRBD1. The CDR3 has the sequence CASSSGQGSNEKLFF. The DNA is TGTGCCAGCAGCTCCGGACAGGGATCTAATGAAAAACTGTTTTTT. Outside the CDR3, residues come from the reference TRBV13 and TRBJ1-4 proteins, so the full variable domain is: AAGVIQSPRHLIKEKRETATLKCYPIPRHDTVYWYQQGPGQDPQFLISFYEKMQSDKGSIPDRFSAQQFSDYHSELNMSSLELGDSALYFCASSSGQGSNEKLFFGSGTQLSVL.